Each of the 14 T cell receptor beta chains below was sequenced from the same sample in a study of T cells in localized non-small cell lung cancer (TCRdb year 2020). The library was generated by the immunoSEQ multiplex PCR assay. In TCRdb, the immuneACCESS table is reduced to in-frame sequences with V and J assigned. These tables do not hold every clone; where another copy was compared, an unresolved V gene accounts for under half, and the others remain unexplained. The sample table lists fewer than 20,000 clones, about four fifths of them with a count of one. The ten largest clones add up to about 35% of the sample. This sample comprised peripheral blood, obtained before any cancer treatment. The source is a male donor at least 60 years old with stage III lung adenocarcinoma.

This rearrangement joins TRBV7-8 to TRBJ1-1; 8 bases line up with TRBD1. This CDR3 spans 14 amino acids. The germline V gene encodes CDR1 SGHVS and CDR2 FQNEAQ. J gave up 8 bases and V 6 bases, and 11 bases lay outside the gene matches. Here the CDR3 reads CASRSGTGATEAFF. The CDR3 nucleotides are TGTGCCAGCAGATCTGGGACAGGCGCTACAGAAGCTTTCTTT.

This chain connects TRBV10-3 to TRBJ2-1, with 15 bases identical to TRBD2. V shed 4 bases and J 7 bases; nucleotides not matched to a gene: 2. Germline loops: CDR1 ENHRY, CDR2 SYGVKD. The CDR3 is made up of 15 amino acids. The CDR3 is CAISGGLAGGNEQFF. CDR3 nucleotides: TGTGCCATCAGTGGGGGACTAGCGGGGGGTAATGAGCAGTTCTTC.

This clone was picked up one time. The rearrangement uses TRBV7-8 and TRBJ1-6, with D unclear. The CDR3 has 16 amino acids. The V end lost 5 bases, the J end lost 7 bases, and 18 bases lay between the germline ends. Germline V gene data show CDR1 as SGHVS and CDR2 as FQNEAQ. The CDR3 sequence: CASSPLGEGKNSPLHF. The CDR3 DNA sequence: TGTGCCAGCAGCCCCCTTGGGGAAGGCAAAAATTCACCCCTCCACTTT.

This clone was picked up one time. This chain links TRBV2 with TRBJ2-3; 9 bases fit TRBD1. Germline CDR1 is SNHLY and CDR2 is FYNNEI. The length of the CDR3 is 14 residues. With 6 bases clipped from V and 6 bases from J, the junction kept 7 bases outside the gene matches. Written as DNA, the CDR3 is TGTGCCAGCAGGGGAGACAGGGGGTGGGATACGCAGTATTTT. This codes for CASRGDRGWDTQYF.

This chain joins TRBV19 and TRBJ2-5; D is ambiguous. Germline V CDR1 and CDR2: LNHDA, SQIVND (reference sequence). There are 14 residues in the CDR3. Trimming took 6 bases from V and 5 from J, leaving 16 bases between them. CDR3 amino acids: CASSLMTTAETQYF. CDR3 in DNA: TGTGCCAGTAGCCTTATGACCACAGCGGAGACCCAGTACTTC.

The V call is TRBV5-1, the J call TRBJ2-3, with D tentatively TRBD2 (6 bases). This CDR3 is 15 amino acids long. Trimming removed 4 bases at V and 2 bases at J, with 14 bases between. Per germline, CDR1 SGHRS and CDR2 YFSETQ. The CDR3: CASSRLGGYTDTQYF. For the CDR3, the DNA is TGCGCCAGCAGCCGACTTGGGGGGTACACAGATACGCAGTATTTT. Combining the CDR3 with reference TRBV5-1 and TRBJ2-3 gives the whole variable domain KAGVTQTPRYLIKTRGQQVTLSCSPISGHRSVSWYQQTPGQGLQFLFEYFSETQRNKGNFPGRFSGRQFSNSRSEMNVSTLELGDSALYLCASSRLGGYTDTQYFGPGTRLTVL.

Here the CDR3 reads CASSNQGTAQPQHF. The CDR3 DNA follows: TGTGCCAGTAGTAACCAAGGGACAGCACAGCCCCAGCATTTT. This sequence joins TRBV19 and TRBJ1-5, with 7 bases identical to TRBD1. V trimming: 4 bases; J trimming: 7 bases; junction bases outside the gene matches: 7. This CDR3 is 14 amino acids long. The germline gives CDR1 LNHDA, CDR2 SQIVND (reference sequence).

The chain joins TRBV6-5 to TRBJ1-2; 9 bases align to TRBD1. The CDR3 has 13 residues. Germline CDR1 reads MNHEY; CDR2 reads SVGAGI. The trim removed 5 bases at V and 8 bases at J, leaving 6 bases unmatched. This CDR3 reads CASSTNRGLGYTF. As DNA, the CDR3 is TGTGCCAGCAGTACCAACAGGGGGCTAGGCTACACCTTC.

The rearrangement uses TRBV4-2 and TRBJ1-2; possibly TRBD1 for D (5 bases). This CDR3 spans 14 amino acids. V lost 5 bases and J lost 5, with 15 bases in between. Germline CDR1 reads LGHNA; CDR2 reads YNFKEQ. The CDR3 region is CASSLDDSYYGYTF. The CDR3 DNA sequence: TGTGCCAGCAGCTTGGACGACAGCTATTATGGCTACACCTTC.

The genes are TRBV20-1 and TRBJ2-1; D may match TRBD1 or TRBD2 (5 bases each). The CDR3 runs to 11 residues. Deletions cut 0 bases from V and 9 bases from J, with 6 bases between. Germline CDR1 reads DFQATT; CDR2 reads SNEGSKA (reference sequence). The CDR3 sequence: CSAREGTEQFF. The CDR3 DNA reads as TGCAGTGCTAGAGAGGGGACTGAGCAGTTCTTC.

The chain has TRBV10-3 and TRBJ2-1; TRBD2 matches 7 bases. This CDR3 comprises 15 residues. Germline V CDR1 and CDR2: ENHRY, SYGVKD. J was trimmed by 3 bases and V by 5 bases; bases with no gene match: 7. CDR3: CAISPAQRGYNEQFF. CDR3 DNA: TGTGCCATCAGTCCCGCACAGCGGGGCTACAATGAGCAGTTCTTC.

The V and J genes are TRBV19 and TRBJ2-3; D might be TRBD2 (6 bases). This CDR3 comprises 14 residues. CDR1 is LNHDA and CDR2 is SQIVND in the germline V gene (reference sequence). Trimming shortened V by 7 bases and J by 0 bases, and 11 bases separated the two germline ends. CDR3 DNA sequence: TGTGCCAGTAATCTAGGGACTAGCACAGATACGCAGTATTTT. This codes for CASNLGTSTDTQYF.

CDR3 bases: TGTGCCAGCAGTTACTGGGGGGGCGTAACCGGGGAGCTGTTTTTT. Its protein product is CASSYWGGVTGELFF. This chain connects TRBV6-5 to TRBJ2-2; D perhaps matches TRBD2 (7 bases). Germline CDR1 is MNHEY and CDR2 is SVGAGI. V dropped 1 base and J dropped 5 bases, with 11 bases sitting between them. The CDR3 runs 15 residues.

The V gene is TRBV10-2, the J gene TRBJ1-5, with D uncertain. V was pared by 0 bases and J by 5 bases, with 8 bases between. This CDR3 comprises 14 residues. Germline CDR1 is WSHSY and CDR2 is SAAADI. CDR3 residues: CASSESTTDQPQHF. CDR3 nucleotides: TGCGCCAGCAGTGAGTCTACTACCGATCAGCCCCAGCATTTT.